This TCR beta chain emerged from a study of CD8 T cells in ankylosing spondylitis. Study conclusions and caveats: Reported data indicate significant enrichment of disease-linked clones within matched ankylosing spondylitis synovial fluid. Under 10 highly homologous variants formed a TCR beta motif that appeared characteristic of ankylosing spondylitis blood.

The authors made TCR beta libraries by quantitative 5'-RACE with molecular barcodes. One entry per CDR3 protein, called by TCRdb with MiXCR from the 5' RACE reads. This sample has 100,000 to 150,000 distinct CDR3 sequences, with 7% found just once. V was cut by 4 bases and J by 3 bases, with 16 bases left in between. The CDR3 is 15 residues long. Germline-derived CDR1 and CDR2 are MGHDK and SYGVNS. This clonotype was seen ten or more times. As yet, its antigen is unknown. The chain couples TRBV25-1 to TRBJ2-7, with D perhaps matching TRBD1 (7 bases). The TCR was taken from a male donor with ankylosing spondylitis or in good health (not recorded which). Sequenced input: blood, either unsorted or a sorted T cell fraction (not recorded which). As DNA, the CDR3 is TGTGCCAGCAGTGGGGGGGACAGAGATCTCTACGAGCAGTACTTC. It encodes CASSGGDRDLYEQYF.